The clone carrying this T cell receptor (beta chain) was detected ten times or more. Its antigen is undetermined. This entry comes from a study of human T cells and chemical hapten exposure. Study results and caveats: There was a positive correlation between PT1 expanded TCR counts and patch test score. Expanded TCRs showed more large CDR3 clusters than pre-sensitization or healthy control sets. The number of TCRs over 1 in 1000 frequency stayed unchanged after DPC.

The sample's time point: pre-sensitization, week 0. Treatment denoted: therapeutic diphenylcyclopropenone sensitization with weekly scalp DPC. TCRdb used MiXCR to reprocess the RACE reads, holding one entry per CDR3 protein. The table lists about 120,000 distinct CDR3 sequences, roughly 14% of them singletons. The CDR3 is 15 residues long. Germline V gives CDR1 MNHEY, CDR2 SVGEGT. V was clipped by 6 bases and J by 3 bases, with 14 bases between them. The specimen was whole blood, collected in connection with sensitization to the hapten diphenylcyclopropenone (DPC). The clonotype originates from a woman between 18 and 30 years old with alopecia areata. Some clones in this sample may be carry-over from other donors' samples. The chain is built from TRBV6-2 or TRBV6-3 and TRBJ2-2; D may be TRBD1 (5 bases). Here the CDR3 reads CASSHASTDTGELFF. The CDR3 DNA sequence: TGTGCCAGCAGCCACGCATCGACAGACACCGGGGAGCTGTTTTTT.